The 28 T cell receptor beta chains listed next were all sequenced from one sample in a study of cytomegalovirus exposure and HLA in healthy donors. PCR was performed using 60 Vbeta and 13 Jbeta primers. Assay: immunoSEQ multiplex PCR; the TCRdb copy retains only in-frame clones and omits some. The data hold roughly 230,000 clones, with around 83% observed a single time. Sequencing was done on a sample of PBMCs. These receptors came from a girl aged 2 to 10 in good health and CMV-seronegative.

The J gene is TRBJ1-1, the V gene TRBV2, with 10 bases aligning to TRBD1. This CDR3 contains 15 residues. J gave up 0 bases and V 10 bases, and 8 bases lay outside the gene matches. Germline V gene lookup returns CDR1 SNHLY and CDR2 FYNNEI. CDR3 sequence (DNA): TGTGCCAACACCCCGACAGGGGGCATGAACACTGAAGCTTTCTTT. Amino acids: CANTPTGGMNTEAFF.

The chain has TRBV7-9 and TRBJ2-1; TRBD2 matches 7 bases. J was trimmed by 8 bases and V by 5 bases; bases with no gene match: 6. The CDR3 spans 13 residues. Germline V gene sequence: CDR1 SEHNR, CDR2 FQNEAQ (reference sequence). The DNA for the CDR3 is TGTGCCAGCAGCCTCGGCCTAGCGGATGAGCAGTTCTTC. This gives the protein CASSLGLADEQFF.

This rearrangement joins TRBV19 to TRBJ2-3; TRBD2 matches at 11 bases. V trimming: 7 bases; J trimming: 7 bases; junction bases outside the gene matches: 7. Germline CDR1 LNHDA, CDR2 SQIVND (reference sequence). The CDR3 loop spans 14 amino acids. In DNA form, the CDR3 reads TGTGCCAGTAAGACTAGCGGGGAAGGATATACGCAGTATTTT. Protein: CASKTSGEGYTQYF.

V is TRBV29-1 and J is TRBJ2-1; TRBD2 matches 13 bases. CDR1 is SQVTM, CDR2 ANQGSEA, per germline. V lost 6 bases to trimming and J lost 7 bases; unmatched junction nucleotides: 6. The CDR3 spans 14 residues. The CDR3 nucleotides read TGCAGCGTAGCCGGGACTAGCGGGACAAATGAGCAGTTCTTC. It specifies CSVAGTSGTNEQFF.

The rearrangement joins TRBV7-2 to TRBJ2-3; the D is unclear. V was trimmed by 1 base and J by 6 bases, leaving 14 bases between them. Germline CDR1 SGHTA, CDR2 FQGNSA. CDR3 length: 15 residues. CDR3 in amino acids: CASSLVRAVFDTQYF. CDR3 nucleotides: TGTGCCAGCAGCTTAGTGCGAGCCGTTTTTGATACGCAGTATTTT.

In this sample, this clone turned up a few times. This chain joins TRBV5-5 and TRBJ1-1, with D possibly matching TRBD1 (6 bases). Trimming left V 1 base short and J 6 bases short, with 22 bases between. The CDR3 length is 17 residues. CDR1 is SGHKS and CDR2 is YYEKEE in the germline V gene (reference sequence). The CDR3 nucleotides read TGTGCCAGCAGCTTGTGGACAGTCGGGCTGGGCTCTTCTGAAGCTTTCTTT. Encoded protein: CASSLWTVGLGSSEAFF.

The chain recombines TRBV29-1 with TRBJ2-3, with TRBD2 matching 7 bases. Germline lookup yields CDR1 SQVTM and CDR2 ANQGSEA. The CDR3 covers 17 residues. J lost 2 bases, V lost 0 bases, and 11 bases had no gene match. The CDR3 protein is CSVEEGGTLRLTDTQYF. As DNA, the CDR3 is TGCAGCGTTGAAGAGGGGGGGACTCTCCGCCTCACAGATACGCAGTATTTT.

The chain links TRBV4-2 to TRBJ2-3; 8 bases map to TRBD2. Germline V CDR1 and CDR2: LGHNA, YNFKEQ. V was pared by 4 bases and J by 3 bases, with 12 bases of the junction left unmatched. This CDR3 spans 17 amino acids. The CDR3 is CASSPAGPSGFTDTQYF. CDR3 coding DNA: TGTGCCAGCAGCCCCGCCGGCCCTAGCGGGTTTACAGATACGCAGTATTTT.

This rearrangement joins TRBV5-4 to TRBJ1-1, with TRBD1 matching 7 bases. The CDR3 has 15 residues. In germline, CDR1 is SGHNT, CDR2 YYREEE (reference sequence). J was trimmed by 4 bases and V by 0 bases; bases with no gene match: 6. In nucleotides, the CDR3 is TGTGCCAGCAGCTTGGACCTTACAGGGGCCACTGAAGCTTTCTTT. Amino acids: CASSLDLTGATEAFF.

The chain combines TRBV27 with TRBJ2-1, with a weak D call TRBD1 (5 bases). Trimming removed 2 bases at V and 6 bases at J, with 11 bases between. In germline, CDR1 is MNHEY, CDR2 SMNVEV (reference sequence). There are 14 residues in the CDR3. CDR3 DNA sequence: TGTGCCAGCAGTTTACAGGGCAGCAGCAATGAGCAGTTCTTC. Amino acids: CASSLQGSSNEQFF.

V is TRBV6-1 and J is TRBJ2-2; 12 bases align to TRBD1. V lost 5 bases and J lost 6; bases outside the gene matches: 4. CDR3 length: 15 residues. The germline V gene encodes CDR1 MNHNS and CDR2 SASEGT. CDR3 bases: TGTGCCAGCAGTCGGGACAGGGGGCCCCCCGGGGAGCTGTTTTTT. Translating it yields CASSRDRGPPGELFF.

The J gene is TRBJ2-1, the V gene TRBV6-1; 7 bases are shared with TRBD1. CDR1 MNHNS and CDR2 SASEGT come from the germline V gene. Trimming took 6 bases from V and 6 from J; bases not matched to a gene: 5. The CDR3 spans 13 residues. As DNA, the CDR3 is TGTGCCAGCAGGAGAAGGGGGCTCAATGAGCAGTTCTTC. This translates into CASRRRGLNEQFF.

The V call is TRBV5-5, the J call TRBJ2-7; the match to TRBD2 covers 11 bases. CDR1 is SGHKS and CDR2 is YYEKEE in the germline V gene (reference sequence). V dropped 5 bases and J dropped 3; count of bases not matched to a gene: 4. The CDR3 runs 14 residues. Here the CDR3 reads CASRRLAGSYEQYF. The CDR3 DNA is TGTGCCAGCAGACGACTAGCGGGAAGCTACGAGCAGTACTTC.

A single count supports this clone. This sequence joins TRBV10-3 and TRBJ2-1, with 8 bases lining up with TRBD1. This CDR3 is 15 amino acids long. With 6 bases clipped from V and 8 bases from J, the junction kept 12 bases outside the gene matches. Germline V gene sequence: CDR1 ENHRY, CDR2 SYGVKD. CDR3 residues: CAIREGQGIMDEQFF. The DNA of the CDR3 is TGTGCCATCAGGGAAGGACAGGGAATTATGGATGAGCAGTTCTTC.

The chain links TRBV5-4 to TRBJ2-1; 12 bases align to TRBD2. CDR1 is SGHNT, CDR2 YYREEE, per germline (reference sequence). Losses at the gene ends were 1 base for V and 3 bases for J; bases not matched to a gene: 2. The CDR3 runs 16 residues. The CDR3 sequence is CASSLLAGGLYNEQFF. The CDR3 bases are TGTGCCAGCAGCTTGCTAGCGGGAGGGCTCTACAATGAGCAGTTCTTC. Variable domain in full (rest from reference TRBV5-4 and TRBJ2-1): ETGVTQSPTHLIKTRGQQVTLRCSSQSGHNTVSWYQQALGQGPQFIFQYYREEENGRGNFPPRFSGLQFPNYSSELNVNALELDDSALYLCASSLLAGGLYNEQFFGPGTRLTVL.

The chain links TRBV7-8 to TRBJ2-3; 10 bases line up with TRBD2. The CDR3 length is 16 residues. The V segment lost 1 base and the J segment 4 bases; nucleotides outside the gene matches: 5. The V gene's germline CDR1 is SGHVS and CDR2 FQNEAQ. This CDR3 reads CASSLGYSGGPDTQYF. In nucleotides, the CDR3 is TGTGCCAGCAGCTTAGGCTATAGCGGGGGGCCAGATACGCAGTATTTT.

J is TRBJ2-7 and V is TRBV13; D is unclear. CDR1 is PRHDT and CDR2 is FYEKMQ in the germline V gene (reference sequence). This CDR3 has 13 amino acids. The V end was cut by 4 bases, the J end by 2 bases, with 9 bases between. CDR3 sequence: CASSYGAAYEQYF. Here the CDR3 DNA reads TGTGCCAGCAGCTACGGAGCAGCCTACGAGCAGTACTTC.

This clone has just a few counts. The chain combines TRBV6-5 with TRBJ2-7; no reliable D call. Trimming removed 8 bases from V and 1 base from J, with 6 bases in between. CDR3 length: 11 amino acids. The germline V gene has CDR1 MNHEY and CDR2 SVGAGI. The CDR3 is CASGPSYEQYF. The CDR3 DNA is TGTGCCAGCGGCCCTTCCTACGAGCAGTACTTC.

V is TRBV6-6 and J is TRBJ2-3; weak D call: TRBD2 (5 bases). The V end lost 6 bases, the J end lost 2 bases, and 12 bases lay between the germline ends. Germline lookup yields CDR1 MNHNY and CDR2 SVGAGI (reference sequence). The CDR3 has 14 residues. DNA for the CDR3: TGTGCCAGCAGCCTTAGCGCGCTCACAGATACGCAGTATTTT. Amino acid sequence: CASSLSALTDTQYF.

The V gene is TRBV30, the J gene TRBJ1-2; D is possibly TRBD1 (6 bases). The CDR3 is 16 residues long. In germline, CDR1 is GTSNPN, CDR2 SVGIG (reference sequence). Between the trimmed V and J ends, which lost 0 bases and 2 bases, there was a span of 16 bases. The chain's CDR3 is CAWSVPGLDRNYGYTF. CDR3 nucleotide sequence: TGTGCCTGGAGTGTACCAGGTTTGGACAGAAACTATGGCTACACCTTC.

This sequence joins TRBV19 and TRBJ1-2, with TRBD1 as a possible D gene (5 bases). The germline CDR1 and CDR2 sequences are LNHDA and SQIVND (reference sequence). This CDR3 has 14 amino acids. Trimming pared 2 bases from V and 4 bases from J, leaving 11 bases between. The CDR3 spells CASSIKGISYGYTF. As DNA, the CDR3 is TGTGCCAGTAGTATAAAGGGGATCAGCTATGGCTACACCTTC.

This rearrangement joins TRBV2 to TRBJ1-2; 8 nucleotides align to TRBD1. Germline CDR1 is SNHLY and CDR2 is FYNNEI. The CDR3 has 16 amino acids. J lost 2 bases, V lost 2 bases, and 7 bases had no gene match. The CDR3 DNA sequence: TGTGCCAGCAGTGAACAGGACAGGGCCCGAAACTATGGCTACACCTTC. Translated, it gives CASSEQDRARNYGYTF.

The chain employs TRBV2 and TRBJ1-1, with D possibly being TRBD1 (6 bases). CDR1 is SNHLY and CDR2 is FYNNEI in the germline V gene. The CDR3 has 14 residues. V was clipped by 7 bases and J by 1 base, with 13 bases between them. CDR3 nucleotides: TGTGCCAGCAACCGGGACACCCCGAACACTGAAGCTTTCTTT. Encoded protein: CASNRDTPNTEAFF. Variable domain in full (rest from reference TRBV2 and TRBJ1-1): EPEVTQTPSHQVTQMGQEVILRCVPISNHLYFYWYRQILGQKVEFLVSFYNNEISEKSEIFDDQFSVERPDGSNFTLKIRSTKLEDSAMYFCASNRDTPNTEAFFGQGTRLTVV.

V usage is TRBV5-1 and J usage is TRBJ1-3; no definite D call. CDR3 size: 13 residues. The V end was cut by 4 bases, the J end by 0 bases, with 5 bases between. Germline assignment: CDR1 SGHRS and CDR2 YFSETQ. The DNA of the CDR3 is TGCGCCAGCAGCAGCGGCTCTGGAAACACCATATATTTT. Encoded protein: CASSSGSGNTIYF. The complete variable domain, with remaining parts taken from reference TRBV5-1 and TRBJ1-3, reads KAGVTQTPRYLIKTRGQQVTLSCSPISGHRSVSWYQQTPGQGLQFLFEYFSETQRNKGNFPGRFSGRQFSNSRSEMNVSTLELGDSALYLCASSSGSGNTIYFGEGSWLTVV.

J is TRBJ2-6 and V is TRBV4-2; D is undetermined. The V gene's germline CDR1 is LGHNA and CDR2 YNFKEQ. V lost 0 bases, J lost 0 bases, and 3 bases lay in between. The CDR3 length is 15 residues. The CDR3 nucleotides read TGTGCCAGCAGCCAAGACAGCTCTGGGGCCAACGTCCTGACTTTC. Its translation is CASSQDSSGANVLTF.

In its sample, this clone was seen once. The chain links TRBV30 to TRBJ2-5, with 15 bases fitting TRBD2. V lost 0 bases to trimming and J lost 5 bases; unmatched junction nucleotides: 7. Germline V gives CDR1 GTSNPN, CDR2 SVGIG (reference sequence). This CDR3 has 17 amino acids. CDR3 protein: CAWSVPGLAGGRETQYF. For the CDR3, the DNA is TGTGCCTGGAGTGTACCGGGACTAGCGGGAGGTCGGGAGACCCAGTACTTC.

J is TRBJ2-7 and V is TRBV19; no definite D call. Germline CDR1 LNHDA, CDR2 SQIVND (reference sequence). The length of the CDR3 is 12 residues. The V gene lost 5 bases and the J gene lost 7 bases, with 12 bases spanning the gap. CDR3 residues: CASSLGGLEQYF. CDR3 nucleotide sequence: TGTGCCAGTAGTCTCGGCGGTCTGGAGCAGTACTTC.

Only a few counts were recorded for this clone. The chain recombines TRBV25-1 with TRBJ1-4, with 9 nucleotides matching TRBD1. With 5 bases clipped from V and 6 bases from J, the junction kept 7 bases outside the gene matches. The CDR3 covers 15 residues. CDR1 is MGHDK and CDR2 is SYGVNS in the germline V gene. The CDR3 is CASSINRGLYEKLFF. CDR3 DNA sequence: TGTGCCAGCAGTATTAACAGGGGGCTTTATGAAAAACTGTTTTTT.